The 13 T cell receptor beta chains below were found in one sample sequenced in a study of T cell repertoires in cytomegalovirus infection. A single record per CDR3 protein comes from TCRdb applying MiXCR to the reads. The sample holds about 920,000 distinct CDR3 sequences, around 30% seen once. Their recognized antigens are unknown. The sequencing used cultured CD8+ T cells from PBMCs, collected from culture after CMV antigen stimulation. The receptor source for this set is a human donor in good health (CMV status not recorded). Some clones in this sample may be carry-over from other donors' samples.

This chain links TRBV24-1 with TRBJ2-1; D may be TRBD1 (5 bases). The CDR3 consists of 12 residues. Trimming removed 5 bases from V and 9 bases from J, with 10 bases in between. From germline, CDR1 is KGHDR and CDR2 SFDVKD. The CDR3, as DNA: TGTGCCACCAGTGGCAGGGCCGGTGAGCAGTTCTTC. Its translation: CATSGRAGEQFF.

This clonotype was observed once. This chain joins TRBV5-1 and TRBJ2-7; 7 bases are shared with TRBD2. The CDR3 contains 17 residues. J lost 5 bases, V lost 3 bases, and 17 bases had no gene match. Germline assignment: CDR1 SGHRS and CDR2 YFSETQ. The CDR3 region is CASSSRTSPGGSNEQYF. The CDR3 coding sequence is TGCGCCAGCAGCTCCCGGACTAGTCCGGGCGGTTCCAACGAGCAGTACTTC. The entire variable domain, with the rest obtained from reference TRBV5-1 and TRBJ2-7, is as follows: KAGVTQTPRYLIKTRGQQVTLSCSPISGHRSVSWYQQTPGQGLQFLFEYFSETQRNKGNFPGRFSGRQFSNSRSEMNVSTLELGDSALYLCASSSRTSPGGSNEQYFGPGTRLTVT.

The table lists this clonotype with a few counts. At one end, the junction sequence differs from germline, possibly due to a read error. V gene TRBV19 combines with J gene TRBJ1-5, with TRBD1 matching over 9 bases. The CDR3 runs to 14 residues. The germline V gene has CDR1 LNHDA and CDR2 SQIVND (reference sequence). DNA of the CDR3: TGTGTCAGTATCGACAGGGGGTTCAATCAGCCCCAGCATTTT. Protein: CVSIDRGFNQPQHF.

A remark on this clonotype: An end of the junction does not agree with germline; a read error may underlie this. Written as DNA, the CDR3 is TGCGCCAACAGCCAATCACACAGCCTTAATTCACCCCTCCACTTT. Its translation is CANSQSHSLNSPLHF. V gene TRBV4-1 combines with J gene TRBJ1-6; D gene uncertain. This CDR3 has 15 residues. Germline assignment: CDR1 MGHRA and CDR2 YSYEKL.

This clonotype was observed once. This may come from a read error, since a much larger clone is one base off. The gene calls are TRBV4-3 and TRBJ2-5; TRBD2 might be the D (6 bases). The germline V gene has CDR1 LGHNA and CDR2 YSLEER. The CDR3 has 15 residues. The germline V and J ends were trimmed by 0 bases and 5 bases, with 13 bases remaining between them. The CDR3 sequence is CASSQDTAGRETQYF. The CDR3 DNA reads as TGCGCCAGCAGCCAAGATACGGCAGGGAGGGAGACCCAGTACTTC.

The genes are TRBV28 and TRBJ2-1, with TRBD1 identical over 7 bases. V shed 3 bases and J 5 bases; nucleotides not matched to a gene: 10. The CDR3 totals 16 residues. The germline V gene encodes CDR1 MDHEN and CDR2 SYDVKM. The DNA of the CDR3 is TGTGCCAGCAGTTTCTTCGTGACCGGGACAGACAATGAGCAGTTCTTC. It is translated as CASSFFVTGTDNEQFF.

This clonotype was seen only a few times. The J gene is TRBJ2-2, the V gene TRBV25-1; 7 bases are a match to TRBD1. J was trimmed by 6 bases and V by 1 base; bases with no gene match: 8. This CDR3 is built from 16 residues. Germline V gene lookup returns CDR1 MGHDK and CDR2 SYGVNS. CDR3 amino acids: CASSESMAGGSGELFF. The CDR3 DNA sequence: TGTGCCAGCAGTGAATCGATGGCAGGGGGATCCGGGGAGCTGTTTTTT.

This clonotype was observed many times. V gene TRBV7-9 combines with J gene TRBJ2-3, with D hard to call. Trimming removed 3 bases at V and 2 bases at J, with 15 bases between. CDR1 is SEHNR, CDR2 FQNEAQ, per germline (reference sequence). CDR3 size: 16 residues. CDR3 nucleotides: TGTGCCAGCAGCTTGATTGGCCGAGCTCCCACAGATACGCAGTATTTT. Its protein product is CASSLIGRAPTDTQYF.

The CDR3 here is CASSFIQGADTQYF. For the CDR3, the DNA is TGTGCCAGCAGTTTTATACAGGGTGCGGATACGCAGTATTTT. The rearrangement uses TRBV27 and TRBJ2-3; D possibly corresponds to TRBD1 (6 bases). CDR1 and CDR2 from the germline V gene are MNHEY and SMNVEV (reference sequence). The CDR3 has 14 residues. Trimming removed 3 bases at V and 6 bases at J, with 13 bases between.

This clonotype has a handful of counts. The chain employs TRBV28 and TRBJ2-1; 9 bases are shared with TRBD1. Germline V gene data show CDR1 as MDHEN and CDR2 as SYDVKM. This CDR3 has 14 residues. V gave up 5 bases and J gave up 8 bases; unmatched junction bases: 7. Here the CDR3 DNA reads TGTGCCAGCAGTGGGGACAGGGCCGTAGATGAGCAGTTCTTC. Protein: CASSGDRAVDEQFF.

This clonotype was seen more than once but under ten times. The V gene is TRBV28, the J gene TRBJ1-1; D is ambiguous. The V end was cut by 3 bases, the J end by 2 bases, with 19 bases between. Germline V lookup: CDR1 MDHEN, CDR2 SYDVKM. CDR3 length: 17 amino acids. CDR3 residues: CASSLVHLPTLNTEAFF. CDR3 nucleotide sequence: TGTGCCAGCAGTTTGGTCCACCTCCCGACGTTAAACACTGAAGCTTTCTTT.

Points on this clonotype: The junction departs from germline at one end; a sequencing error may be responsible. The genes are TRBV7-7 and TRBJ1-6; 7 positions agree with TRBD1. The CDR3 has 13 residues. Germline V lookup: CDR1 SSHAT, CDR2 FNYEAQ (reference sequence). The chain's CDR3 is CASSKDRNSPLHF. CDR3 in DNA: TGTGCTAGCAGCAAGGACAGGAATTCACCCCTCCACTTT.

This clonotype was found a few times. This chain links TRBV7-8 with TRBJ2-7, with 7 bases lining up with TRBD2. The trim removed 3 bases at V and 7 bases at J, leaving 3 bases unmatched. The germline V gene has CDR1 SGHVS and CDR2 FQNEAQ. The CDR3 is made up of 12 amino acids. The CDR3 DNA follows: TGTGCCAGCAGCTTGAGGGGAGGGGAGCAGTACGTC. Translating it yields CASSLRGGEQYV.